The TCR beta chain under discussion was sequenced for a study of monozygotic twins with inflammatory bowel disease. This CDR3 has 16 residues. The germline CDR1 and CDR2 sequences are SEHNR and FQNEAQ (reference sequence). No DNA is given; TCRdb re-called the 5' RACE reads and lists each CDR3 protein once. The sample yields approximately 140,000 distinct CDR3 sequences, of which the top ten take up around 2.5%. The sequencing sample was made of blood. The clonotype comes from a human donor with ulcerative colitis or Crohn's disease, or a healthy co-twin of an affected twin (not recorded which). The chain recombines TRBV7-9 with TRBJ2-3; lacking DNA, the TRBD1 call made by TCRdb goes unchecked. CDR3 residues: CASSLVTGVVADTQYF.